A single sample is the source of the 7 T cell receptor beta chains below, sequenced in a study of T cell responses to AZD1222 COVID-19 vaccine. TCRdb's table, derived via immunoSEQ multiplex PCR, lists solely in-frame clones and lacks some. Of 120,000 to 150,000 clones listed, about 90% are singletons. This material consisted of peripheral blood, taken on day 0 of AZD1222 vaccination. Receptor source: an adult in good health.

This chain joins TRBV5-5 and TRBJ2-7; D perhaps matches TRBD1 (6 bases). V dropped 5 bases and J dropped 6 bases, with 12 bases sitting between them. Looked up from germline, CDR1 is SGHKS and CDR2 is YYEKEE (reference sequence). The CDR3 runs 12 residues. The CDR3 sequence is CASSIRGTEQYF. In DNA, the CDR3 is TGTGCCAGCAGTATAAGGGGGACCGAGCAGTACTTC.

This chain connects TRBV5-1 to TRBJ1-1; D not certain. Germline V gives CDR1 SGHRS, CDR2 YFSETQ. This CDR3 contains 13 residues. The V and J ends lost 5 bases and 1 base respectively, with 9 bases between them. The CDR3 DNA is TGCGCCAGCAGTAGGGCATCGAACACTGAAGCTTTCTTT. It translates to CASSRASNTEAFF.

This clone turned up a few times. The chain combines TRBV10-3 with TRBJ1-3; D is perhaps TRBD1 (5 bases). Germline values: CDR1 ENHRY, CDR2 SYGVKD. With 6 bases removed from V and 8 bases from J, the gap between germline ends came to 8 bases. The CDR3 length is 11 residues. CDR3 region: CAISGGDTIYF. The DNA of the CDR3 is TGTGCCATCAGCGGGGGGGACACCATATATTTT.

About this clone itself: At the DNA level, this CDR3 is encoded by other sequences in the same sample as well. This chain connects TRBV30 to TRBJ1-1, with unresolved D. The CDR3 covers 13 residues. The V and J ends lost 3 bases and 1 base respectively, with 9 bases between them. CDR1 and CDR2 from the germline V gene are GTSNPN and SVGIG (reference sequence). CDR3 in DNA: TGTGCCTGGAGCCCAAGATCGAACACTGAAGCTTTCTTT. Protein product: CAWSPRSNTEAFF.

The chain recombines TRBV27 with TRBJ2-1; 9 nucleotides match TRBD2. There are 16 residues in the CDR3. After removal of 2 bases from V and 1 base from J, the junction contained 3 bases not matched to a gene. CDR1 and CDR2 from the germline V gene are MNHEY and SMNVEV (reference sequence). DNA for the CDR3: TGTGCCAGCAGTTTAGCTAGCGGGATGTCCTACAATGAGCAGTTCTTC. The encoded protein is CASSLASGMSYNEQFF.

The chain couples TRBV6-1 to TRBJ1-1; no firm D call. This CDR3 has 13 amino acids. Trimming left V 2 bases short and J 7 bases short, with 11 bases between. Germline lookup yields CDR1 MNHNS and CDR2 SASEGT. DNA for the CDR3: TGTGCCAGCAGTGAATATGGACGGCGTGAAGCTTTCTTT. As protein: CASSEYGRREAFF.

The V call is TRBV30, the J call TRBJ2-4, with D unclear. From germline, CDR1 is GTSNPN and CDR2 SVGIG (reference sequence). This CDR3 region has 16 residues. The V and J ends lost 2 bases and 0 bases respectively, with 14 bases between them. Here the CDR3 DNA reads TGTGCCTGGAGTCCACCGGACGTAGGAGCCAAAAACATTCAGTACTTC. Translation: CAWSPPDVGAKNIQYF.